This T cell receptor beta chain is from a study of CD8 T cells in ankylosing spondylitis. Regarding the study as a whole: Prior work had noted some motif variants in reactive arthritis blood and synovial fluid. Within matched ankylosing spondylitis synovial fluid, disease-linked clones were reportedly significantly enriched. There was a TCR beta motif, made of 7 or 8 highly homologous variants, that appeared characteristic of ankylosing spondylitis blood.

TCRdb reanalysed the 5' RACE reads using MiXCR and keeps one entry per CDR3 protein. Here the sample spans under 250,000 distinct CDR3 sequences, approximately 8% being singletons. At least ten counts were recorded for this clonotype. No antigen is known for it. Germline trimming cut 3 bases from V and 2 bases from J; bases unmatched to any gene: 7. There are 15 residues in the CDR3. Per the germline V gene, CDR1 is SEHNR and CDR2 is FQNEAQ (reference sequence). This clonotype originated in a female donor with ankylosing spondylitis or in good health (not recorded which). The sample comprised blood, either unsorted or a sorted T cell fraction (not recorded which). The chain combines TRBV7-9 with TRBJ2-7; 7 bases align to TRBD1. CDR3 sequence (DNA): TGTGCCAGCAGCTTGGGGACAGCTAAAACCTACGAGCAGTACTTC. It encodes CASSLGTAKTYEQYF.